This is a list of T cell receptor beta chains from one sample in a study of cytomegalovirus exposure and HLA in healthy donors. Sequencing used immunoSEQ multiplex PCR; TCRdb keeps in-frame clones, though not all of them. The table lists about 96,000 clones, about four fifths of them singletons. The sequencing sample was made of PBMCs. These receptors were obtained from a woman in her 70s in good health and CMV-seropositive. Each CDR3 is given with its conserved first and last residue. Fields, in order: D gene, clone size, J gene, V gene, CDR3 protein, CDR3 DNA. The D gene is left open where the match is weak. Rows give clone size only sometimes, using once, few, many, or a class for an expanded clone.

D gene: .
clone size: .
J gene: TRBJ2-7
V gene: TRBV4-3
CDR3 protein: CASSPYGGGAYEQYF
CDR3 DNA: TGCGCCAGCAGCCCTTACGGCGGGGGCGCCTACGAGCAGTACTTC

D gene: .
clone size: .
J gene: TRBJ1-1
V gene: TRBV6-5
CDR3 protein: CASSRDTGMNTEAFF
CDR3 DNA: TGTGCCAGCAGTCGTGACACCGGAATGAACACTGAAGCTTTCTTT

D gene: TRBD1
clone size: .
J gene: TRBJ1-4
V gene: TRBV5-6
CDR3 protein: CASSWGQGATNEKLFF
CDR3 DNA: TGTGCCAGCAGCTGGGGACAGGGGGCAACTAATGAAAAACTGTTTTTT

D gene: TRBD1
clone size: .
J gene: TRBJ1-1
V gene: TRBV6-1
CDR3 protein: CASSEQGGEAFF
CDR3 DNA: TGTGCCAGCAGTGAACAGGGGGGTGAAGCTTTCTTT

D gene: TRBD1
clone size: .
J gene: TRBJ1-3
V gene: TRBV12-5
CDR3 protein: CASGTGTGALGNTVYF
CDR3 DNA: TGTGCTAGTGGCACCGGGACAGGGGCCCTCGGGAACACCGTATATTTT

D gene: .
clone size: once
J gene: TRBJ2-5
V gene: TRBV28
CDR3 protein: CASSQQETQYF
CDR3 DNA: TGTGCCAGCAGCCAGCAAGAGACCCAGTACTTC

D gene: .
clone size: once
J gene: TRBJ2-1
V gene: TRBV4-2
CDR3 protein: CASSQGWLVNNEQFF
CDR3 DNA: TGTGCCAGCAGCCAAGGGTGGCTAGTAAACAATGAGCAGTTCTTC

D gene: TRBD1
clone size: .
J gene: TRBJ1-4
V gene: TRBV11-2
CDR3 protein: CASSPGTGGNEKLFF
CDR3 DNA: TGTGCCAGCAGCCCGGGGACAGGGGGCAATGAAAAACTGTTTTTT

D gene: .
clone size: .
J gene: TRBJ2-1
V gene: TRBV5-1
CDR3 protein: CASSLGSGPSSYNEQFF
CDR3 DNA: TGCGCCAGCAGCTTGGGGTCAGGCCCGAGCTCCTACAATGAGCAGTTCTTC

D gene: .
clone size: .
J gene: TRBJ2-7
V gene: TRBV11-2
CDR3 protein: CASSLGVDPGEQYF
CDR3 DNA: TGTGCCAGCAGCTTAGGGGTAGATCCGGGGGAGCAGTACTTC

D gene: .
clone size: .
J gene: TRBJ2-7
V gene: TRBV29-1
CDR3 protein: CSVQLGINYEQYF
CDR3 DNA: TGCAGCGTGCAACTAGGGATAAATTACGAGCAGTACTTC

D gene: TRBD1
clone size: .
J gene: TRBJ2-7
V gene: TRBV28
CDR3 protein: CASSARDRGLVGLEQYF
CDR3 DNA: TGTGCCAGCAGTGCCCGGGACAGGGGTCTTGTAGGGCTCGAGCAGTACTTC

D gene: TRBD1
clone size: once
J gene: TRBJ1-5
V gene: TRBV27
CDR3 protein: CASSTNRGHNQPQHF
CDR3 DNA: TGTGCCAGTAGCACTAATAGGGGGCACAATCAGCCCCAGCATTTT

D gene: TRBD1
clone size: .
J gene: TRBJ2-1
V gene: TRBV9
CDR3 protein: CASSAHRDRDYNEQFF
CDR3 DNA: TGTGCCAGCAGCGCCCACCGGGACAGGGACTACAATGAGCAGTTCTTC

D gene: .
clone size: .
J gene: TRBJ1-2
V gene: TRBV7-6
CDR3 protein: CASSLAAGNGYTF
CDR3 DNA: TGTGCCAGCAGCTTAGCCGCAGGGAACGGCTACACCTTC

D gene: TRBD1
clone size: .
J gene: TRBJ2-5
V gene: TRBV29-1
CDR3 protein: CSVGTGQETQYF
CDR3 DNA: TGCAGCGTTGGGACAGGACAAGAGACCCAGTACTTC

D gene: .
clone size: .
J gene: TRBJ1-4
V gene: TRBV28
CDR3 protein: CASSLAGESVRGKLFF
CDR3 DNA: TGTGCCAGCAGTTTAGCGGGCGAATCTGTGCGTGGAAAACTGTTTTTT

D gene: TRBD1
clone size: .
J gene: TRBJ1-6
V gene: TRBV7-6
CDR3 protein: CASSGRDRFNSPLHF
CDR3 DNA: TGTGCCAGCAGCGGGAGGGACAGGTTTAATTCACCCCTCCACTTT

D gene: TRBD1
clone size: .
J gene: TRBJ1-5
V gene: TRBV9
CDR3 protein: CASSVGDRDDQPQHF
CDR3 DNA: TGTGCCAGCAGCGTAGGGGACAGGGACGATCAGCCCCAGCATTTT

D gene: TRBD2
clone size: .
J gene: TRBJ2-1
V gene: TRBV14
CDR3 protein: CASSQVLGLAGGTHNEQFF
CDR3 DNA: TGTGCCAGCAGCCAAGTGCTGGGACTAGCGGGAGGGACCCACAATGAGCAGTTCTTC

D gene: .
clone size: .
J gene: TRBJ2-2
V gene: TRBV7-3
CDR3 protein: CASSPGGQGAAGELFF
CDR3 DNA: TGTGCCAGCAGCCCAGGGGGGCAGGGAGCGGCCGGGGAGCTGTTTTTT

D gene: TRBD2
clone size: .
J gene: TRBJ2-7
V gene: TRBV5-1
CDR3 protein: CASSSQTSGYEQYF
CDR3 DNA: TGCGCCAGCAGCTCCCAGACTAGCGGCTACGAGCAGTACTTC

D gene: TRBD1
clone size: .
J gene: TRBJ2-7
V gene: TRBV5-1
CDR3 protein: CASSLVSDRAEQYF
CDR3 DNA: TGCGCCAGCAGCTTGGTCTCTGACAGGGCCGAGCAGTACTTC

D gene: TRBD2
clone size: .
J gene: TRBJ2-5
V gene: TRBV12-5
CDR3 protein: CASGLGGLAGVQETQYF
CDR3 DNA: TGTGCTAGTGGTTTGGGGGGTCTAGCGGGGGTCCAAGAGACCCAGTACTTC

D gene: TRBD2
clone size: once
J gene: TRBJ2-7
V gene: TRBV27
CDR3 protein: CASSLLSGDYEQYF
CDR3 DNA: TGTGCCAGCAGTTTACTTAGCGGGGACTACGAGCAGTACTTC

D gene: TRBD2
clone size: .
J gene: TRBJ2-5
V gene: TRBV6-5
CDR3 protein: CASNFREGTQYF
CDR3 DNA: TGTGCCAGCAACTTCCGGGAGGGGACCCAGTACTTC

D gene: TRBD2
clone size: .
J gene: TRBJ2-7
V gene: TRBV5-5
CDR3 protein: CASSLTAGVQHEQYF
CDR3 DNA: TGTGCCAGCAGCTTGACAGCGGGAGTACAACACGAGCAGTACTTC

D gene: TRBD1
clone size: few
J gene: TRBJ1-3
V gene: TRBV19
CDR3 protein: CASSRTGGGNTIYF
CDR3 DNA: TGTGCCAGTAGCCGGACAGGGGGTGGAAACACCATATATTTT

D gene: .
clone size: .
J gene: TRBJ2-5
V gene: TRBV9
CDR3 protein: CASSFTGWYQETQYF
CDR3 DNA: TGTGCCAGCAGCTTCACGGGGTGGTATCAAGAGACCCAGTACTTC

D gene: .
clone size: .
J gene: TRBJ2-7
V gene: TRBV14
CDR3 protein: CASSHRVSYEQYF
CDR3 DNA: TGTGCCAGCAGCCACAGGGTATCCTACGAGCAGTACTTC

D gene: TRBD2
clone size: .
J gene: TRBJ2-2
V gene: TRBV2
CDR3 protein: CASSEGLAGTGELFF
CDR3 DNA: TGTGCCAGCAGTGAAGGACTAGCGGGCACCGGGGAGCTGTTTTTT

D gene: .
clone size: .
J gene: TRBJ1-1
V gene: TRBV4-2
CDR3 protein: CASSQGPRGNTEAFF
CDR3 DNA: TGTGCCAGCAGCCAAGGCCCCAGGGGAAACACTGAAGCTTTCTTT

D gene: .
clone size: .
J gene: TRBJ2-2
V gene: TRBV11-2
CDR3 protein: CASGRATGELFF
CDR3 DNA: TGTGCGAGCGGCAGGGCCACCGGGGAGCTGTTTTTT

D gene: .
clone size: .
J gene: TRBJ1-4
V gene: TRBV14
CDR3 protein: CASSQDRKGEMNEKLFF
CDR3 DNA: TGTGCCAGCAGCCAAGATCGTAAGGGGGAAATGAATGAAAAACTGTTTTTT

D gene: .
clone size: .
J gene: TRBJ1-5
V gene: TRBV9
CDR3 protein: CASRPRLSRGNQPQHF
CDR3 DNA: TGTGCCAGCAGACCCAGGTTGAGCAGGGGCAATCAGCCCCAGCATTTT

D gene: TRBD2
clone size: .
J gene: TRBJ2-1
V gene: TRBV9
CDR3 protein: CASSSAGVGYNEQFF
CDR3 DNA: TGTGCCAGCAGCTCCGCGGGGGTAGGCTACAATGAGCAGTTCTTC

D gene: TRBD1
clone size: .
J gene: TRBJ1-5
V gene: TRBV29-1
CDR3 protein: CSVEGQGGQPQHF
CDR3 DNA: TGCAGCGTTGAAGGTCAGGGGGGTCAGCCCCAGCATTTT

D gene: .
clone size: .
J gene: TRBJ2-7
V gene: TRBV13
CDR3 protein: CASSPRQNYEQYF
CDR3 DNA: TGTGCCAGCAGTCCTCGACAGAACTACGAGCAGTACTTC

D gene: .
clone size: .
J gene: TRBJ1-3
V gene: TRBV5-1
CDR3 protein: CASSLARANTGNTIYF
CDR3 DNA: TGCGCCAGCAGCTTGGCCAGGGCAAACACTGGAAACACCATATATTTT

D gene: TRBD1
clone size: .
J gene: TRBJ2-5
V gene: TRBV27
CDR3 protein: CATKGGPGAQYF
CDR3 DNA: TGTGCCACCAAAGGGGGCCCAGGGGCCCAGTACTTC

D gene: .
clone size: .
J gene: TRBJ2-1
V gene: TRBV18
CDR3 protein: CASSPQLSGDEQFF
CDR3 DNA: TGTGCCAGCTCACCACAATTGTCCGGAGATGAGCAGTTCTTC

D gene: TRBD1
clone size: .
J gene: TRBJ2-7
V gene: TRBV28
CDR3 protein: CASSSTGSYEQYF
CDR3 DNA: TGTGCCAGCAGTTCGACAGGGAGCTACGAGCAGTACTTC

D gene: .
clone size: few
J gene: TRBJ2-3
V gene: TRBV18
CDR3 protein: CASSPRGDTQYF
CDR3 DNA: TGTGCCAGCTCACCTAGGGGAGATACGCAGTATTTT

D gene: TRBD1
clone size: .
J gene: TRBJ2-3
V gene: TRBV7-8
CDR3 protein: CASSFPPTGGYTDTQYF
CDR3 DNA: TGTGCCAGCAGCTTTCCACCGACAGGGGGATACACAGATACGCAGTATTTT

D gene: .
clone size: .
J gene: TRBJ2-7
V gene: TRBV7-9
CDR3 protein: CASSPSMTTSAYEQYF
CDR3 DNA: TGTGCCAGCAGCCCTTCGATGACTACCTCGGCCTACGAGCAGTACTTC

D gene: .
clone size: .
J gene: TRBJ2-3
V gene: TRBV27
CDR3 protein: CASSHPTTDTQYF
CDR3 DNA: TGTGCCAGCAGTCACCCTACCACAGATACGCAGTATTTT

D gene: TRBD2
clone size: .
J gene: TRBJ2-2
V gene: TRBV2
CDR3 protein: CASSLSGRDTGELFF
CDR3 DNA: TGTGCCAGCAGTCTTAGCGGGAGGGACACCGGGGAGCTGTTTTTT